This note documents a single T cell receptor beta chain sequence. This sample is drawn from a study of T cell changes during pregnancy in multiple sclerosis. Looked up from germline, CDR1 is LGHNA and CDR2 is YNFKEQ. With 0 bases clipped from V and 0 bases from J, the junction kept 1 base outside the gene matches. The CDR3 is 17 amino acids. Profiling relied on immunoSEQ multiplex PCR, and the TCRdb table lists in-frame clones only, not all of them. Found here are around 85,000 clones, roughly nine tenths of them singletons; the top ten hold around 3.3%. The TCR sequence derives from a female donor in good health, serving as a control in a pregnancy study. Some clones in this sample may be carry-over from other donors' samples. The sample here was PBMCs, taken in the first trimester of pregnancy. The V and J genes are TRBV4-2 and TRBJ2-6, with TRBD1 matching over 8 bases. CDR3 nucleotides: TGTGCCAGCAGCCAAGATGACAGGGGCTCTGGGGCCAACGTCCTGACTTTC. Its protein product is CASSQDDRGSGANVLTF.